This entry describes one TCR beta chain. The sample belongs to a study of cytomegalovirus exposure and HLA in healthy donors. A multiplex PCR was run with 60 Vbeta primers and 13 Jbeta primers. Using immunoSEQ multiplex PCR, the repertoire was profiled, and TCRdb retains in-frame clones only, with some absent. The data contain about 210,000 clones, around 90% of them singletons. The CDR3 length is 15 residues. V lost 3 bases to trimming and J lost 2 bases, with 13 bases between them. Germline CDR1 is LNHDA and CDR2 is SQIVND (reference sequence). The receptor was derived from a boy aged 2 to 9 in good health and CMV-seronegative. What was sequenced was PBMCs. The chain recombines TRBV19 with TRBJ1-1, with D maybe TRBD1 (6 bases). The CDR3 bases are TGTGCCAGTAGTATCACCCGGGACACCAACACTGAAGCTTTCTTT. This codes for CASSITRDTNTEAFF.